What follows are 27 T cell receptor beta chains derived from one specimen sequenced in a study of blood T cells in healthy people across ages. Combining a sample-barcoded 5' primer with a J-beta primer mix, a second PCR ran for roughly 6 to 12 cycles. One entry per CDR3 protein, called by TCRdb with MiXCR from the 5' RACE reads. The table includes 950,000 to 1,200,000 distinct CDR3 sequences, around two fifths detected once. The sequenced sample was blood. The receptor set was obtained from a man in his late teens or twenties in good health.

The rearrangement joins TRBV19 to TRBJ1-1; D is uncertain. CDR1 is LNHDA, CDR2 SQIVND, per germline (reference sequence). The CDR3 runs 15 residues. The germline V and J ends were trimmed by 1 base and 1 base, with 10 bases remaining between them. CDR3 amino acids: CASSIVAVTNTEAFF. The CDR3 DNA reads TGTGCCAGTAGTATAGTAGCTGTCACGAACACTGAAGCTTTCTTT.

This clonotype was seen ten or more times. The gene calls are TRBV11-2 and TRBJ2-1; D is uncertain. The CDR3 is 18 amino acids. The V end was cut by 5 bases, the J end by 0 bases, with 20 bases between. CDR1 and CDR2 from the germline V gene are SGHAT and FQNNGV. The CDR3 nucleotides are TGTGCCAGCAGCCTTCCCCCACAGTTATTCAGCTCCTACAATGAGCAGTTCTTC. It codes for CASSLPPQLFSSYNEQFF.

On this clonotype itself: Germline is not matched at one junction end, which may reflect a read error. The chain uses TRBV5-1 and TRBJ2-1; no clear D. This CDR3 comprises 14 residues. Germline V gene sequence: CDR1 SGHRS, CDR2 YFSETQ. CDR3 DNA sequence: TGCGTCAGCAGCTTGGATCTGAGCTCCAATGAGCAGTTCTTC. Translating it yields CVSSLDLSSNEQFF.

The chain is built from TRBV5-1 and TRBJ1-1, with D possibly matching TRBD1 (5 bases). There are 13 residues in the CDR3. The V gene lost 5 bases and the J gene lost 4 bases, with 12 bases spanning the gap. Germline CDR1 SGHRS, CDR2 YFSETQ. CDR3 amino acids: CASRQGVATEAFF. Written as DNA, the CDR3 is TGCGCCAGCAGGCAGGGCGTTGCCACTGAAGCTTTCTTT.

The count of this clonotype is one. V is TRBV4-1 and J is TRBJ2-1; TRBD2 matches at 9 bases. The J call is uncertain, as TRBJ2-7 better fits the DNA end. The CDR3 has 15 residues. CDR1 is MGHRA and CDR2 is YSYEKL in the germline V gene. Written as DNA, the CDR3 is TGCGCCAGCAGCCAAGACACTAGCGGGTACAATGAGCAGTACTTC. It yields the protein CASSQDTSGYNEQYF.

The chain has TRBV7-3 and TRBJ2-1, with TRBD2 identical over 9 bases. CDR1 is SGHTA, CDR2 FQGTGA, per germline. The CDR3 is 15 amino acids. With V trimmed by 2 bases and J by 10 bases, 9 bases remained unmatched. The chain's CDR3 is CASSLHPSGVKEQFF. In nucleotides, the CDR3 is TGTGCCAGCAGCTTACATCCTAGCGGGGTAAAGGAGCAGTTCTTC.

This sequence joins TRBV6-1 and TRBJ1-2; D is undetermined. CDR1 is MNHNS, CDR2 SASEGT, per germline. The ends were cut back, 1 base at V and 7 bases at J, with 10 bases in the middle. There are 13 residues in the CDR3. The CDR3 region is CASSEVHPGGYTF. The CDR3 nucleotides are TGTGCCAGCAGTGAAGTCCACCCGGGTGGCTACACCTTC.

This chain connects TRBV15 to TRBJ1-2; no reliable D call. Between the trimmed V and J ends, which lost 0 bases and 5 bases, there was a span of 10 bases. CDR3 length: 14 residues. Germline V lookup: CDR1 LNHNV, CDR2 YYDKDF (reference sequence). The CDR3: CATSRDGQKYGYTF. Here the CDR3 DNA reads TGTGCCACCAGCAGAGATGGGCAGAAATATGGCTACACCTTC. Full variable domain (outside the CDR3, taken from reference TRBV15 and TRBJ1-2): DAMVIQNPRYQVTQFGKPVTLSCSQTLNHNVMYWYQQKSSQAPKLLFHYYDKDFNNEADTPDNFQSRRPNTSFCFLDIRSPGLGDTAMYLCATSRDGQKYGYTFGSGTRLTVV.

This clonotype was recorded many times. The chain uses TRBV10-3 and TRBJ2-3, with unresolved D. The V gene lost 7 bases and the J gene lost 1 base, with 6 bases spanning the gap. CDR3 size: 12 residues. Looked up from germline, CDR1 is ENHRY and CDR2 is SYGVKD. CDR3 region: CAIKKGTDTQYF. CDR3 in DNA: TGTGCCATCAAGAAAGGCACAGATACGCAGTATTTT.

The V and J genes are TRBV27 and TRBJ1-6, with D tentatively TRBD1 (6 bases). Between the trimmed V and J ends, which lost 4 bases and 10 bases, there was a span of 11 bases. Germline V gene lookup returns CDR1 MNHEY and CDR2 SMNVEV (reference sequence). The CDR3 totals 13 residues. CDR3 in amino acids: CASSWTAGSPLHF. CDR3 sequence (DNA): TGTGCCAGCAGTTGGACAGCTGGATCACCCCTCCACTTT.

This clonotype was counted only a few times. The V call is TRBV4-3, the J call TRBJ2-2; D call uncertain. Germline CDR1 and CDR2: LGHNA and YSLEER. V lost 3 bases and J 9 bases, leaving 11 bases between the germline ends. This CDR3 region has 13 residues. The DNA of the CDR3 is TGCGCCAGCAGCCACCACAGCTCCCGGGAGCTGTTTTTT. The encoded protein is CASSHHSSRELFF.

This clonotype appeared a few times. This chain links TRBV6-6 with TRBJ1-2; 8 bases match TRBD1. The germline V gene has CDR1 MNHNY and CDR2 SVGAGI (reference sequence). V shed 10 bases, J shed 8 bases, and the junction held 9 bases outside the gene matches. The CDR3 loop spans 12 amino acids. The DNA of the CDR3 is TGTGCCACCTCCGGGACAGGTGGAGGCTACACCTTC. This gives the protein CATSGTGGGYTF.

This chain uses TRBV7-9 with TRBJ2-3; the D is unclear. Trimming shortened V by 5 bases and J by 3 bases, and 12 bases separated the two germline ends. This CDR3 comprises 14 residues. CDR1 and CDR2 from the germline V gene are SEHNR and FQNEAQ (reference sequence). In DNA form, the CDR3 reads TGTGCCAGCAGCCCAGATGCGGTTACAGATACGCAGTATTTT. Translation: CASSPDAVTDTQYF.

The genes are TRBV4-1 and TRBJ2-1, with 13 bases fitting TRBD2. Trimming removed 4 bases from V and 1 base from J; junction bases left unmatched: 4. CDR1 is MGHRA, CDR2 YSYEKL, per germline. The CDR3 extends over 17 amino acids. Written as DNA, the CDR3 is TGCGCCAGCAGCCCAGGACTAGCGGGGGATTCCTACAATGAGCAGTTCTTC. Protein product: CASSPGLAGDSYNEQFF.

V usage is TRBV6-1 and J usage is TRBJ1-1; D possibly corresponds to TRBD1 (5 bases). This CDR3 region has 11 residues. With 8 bases removed from V and 11 bases from J, the gap between germline ends came to 15 bases. Germline CDR1 reads MNHNS; CDR2 reads SASEGT. The CDR3 reads CASHRQWTAFF. CDR3 sequence (DNA): TGTGCCAGCCACCGACAGTGGACTGCTTTCTTT.

The chain joins TRBV27 to TRBJ1-1; D is perhaps TRBD1 (5 bases). The CDR3 is 12 amino acids. V shed 8 bases and J shed 11 bases, with 18 bases lying between them. Germline CDR1 MNHEY, CDR2 SMNVEV (reference sequence). The DNA of the CDR3 is TGTGCCAGCGGTTCTTACAGGCCGGGCGCTTTCTTT. Its translation: CASGSYRPGAFF.

The V call is TRBV21-1, the J call TRBJ1-1; TRBD1 reflects the table's D call only, with no check against the DNA. TRBV21-1 is reported as a pseudogene. The CDR3 is 16 residues long. CDR3 nucleotides: TGTGCCAGCAGCAAAAAGGAGCAGGGGATGAACACTGAAGCTTTCTTT. This sequence encodes CASSKKEQGMNTEAFF.

This clonotype was seen a handful of times. J is TRBJ2-7 and V is TRBV4-1; unclear D gene. Per the germline V gene, CDR1 is MGHRA and CDR2 is YSYEKL. CDR3 length: 13 residues. V lost 4 bases and J 5 bases, leaving 12 bases between the germline ends. Written as DNA, the CDR3 is TGCGCCAGCAGCCCGAGGTTAGGCGACGAGCAGTACTTC. It codes for CASSPRLGDEQYF.

The chain has TRBV11-2 and TRBJ2-4; D unresolved. The CDR3 length is 12 residues. Germline CDR1 is SGHAT and CDR2 is FQNNGV. The germline V and J ends were trimmed by 0 bases and 8 bases, with 5 bases remaining between them. CDR3 nucleotide sequence: TGTGCCAGCAGCTTAGATATTTACATTCAGTACTTC. It encodes CASSLDIYIQYF.

The chain has TRBV6-2 or TRBV6-3 and TRBJ2-1, with D perhaps TRBD2 (5 bases). The ends were cut back, 7 bases at V and 5 bases at J, with 12 bases in the middle. From germline, CDR1 is MNHEY and CDR2 SVGEGT. This CDR3 comprises 13 residues. CDR3 in amino acids: CASTLVLDNEQFF. DNA for the CDR3: TGTGCCAGCACACTAGTACTAGACAATGAGCAGTTCTTC.

This clonotype came up a few times. The rearrangement links TRBV20-1 to TRBJ1-1; D gene ambiguous. The V and J ends lost 4 bases and 1 base respectively, with 13 bases between them. The CDR3 runs to 14 residues. Germline values: CDR1 DFQATT, CDR2 SNEGSKA (reference sequence). The CDR3 loop reads CSATSGSKNTEAFF. CDR3 in DNA: TGCAGTGCTACGTCGGGATCTAAGAACACTGAAGCTTTCTTT.

The CDR3 bases are TGCAGTGCTACCCTCGGGACAGGGGGTGAAAAACTGTTTTTT. Its protein is CSATLGTGGEKLFF. The chain joins TRBV20-1 to TRBJ1-4; 11 bases fit TRBD1. The J segment lost 7 bases and the V segment lost 4 bases, leaving 5 bases of the junction unmatched. CDR1 and CDR2 from the germline V gene are DFQATT and SNEGSKA (reference sequence). The CDR3 has 14 residues.

The table lists this clonotype with a few counts. V usage is TRBV20-1 and J usage is TRBJ1-6; a possible D gene is TRBD1 (6 bases). V lost 6 bases and J lost 5, with 20 bases in between. The CDR3 runs to 16 residues. CDR1 is DFQATT, CDR2 SNEGSKA, per germline (reference sequence). The DNA of the CDR3 is TGCAGTGCCCAGAGGGGGGGCGTGGGGAATAATTCACCCCTCCACTTT. Translated: CSAQRGGVGNNSPLHF.

The J gene is TRBJ2-7, the V gene TRBV3-1, with 13 bases identical to TRBD2. The J call may be incorrect, as the DNA end agrees better with TRBJ2-5. CDR3 length equals 16 residues. Germline CDR1 and CDR2: LGHDT and YNNKEL (reference sequence). CDR3 amino acids: CASSQTSGGAGGTQYF. The DNA for the CDR3 is TGTGCCAGCAGCCAAACTAGCGGGGGGGCCGGTGGGACCCAGTACTTC.

This chain connects TRBV7-9 to TRBJ2-4, with a weak D call TRBD2 (5 bases). Germline V gives CDR1 SEHNR, CDR2 FQNEAQ (reference sequence). V lost 0 bases and J 1 base, leaving 16 bases between the germline ends. CDR3 length equals 18 residues. Here the CDR3 reads CASSLAPTGKGAKNIQYF. The CDR3 nucleotides are TGTGCCAGCAGCTTAGCACCGACCGGGAAGGGTGCCAAAAACATTCAGTACTTC.

This clonotype appeared once. This sequence joins TRBV4-3 and TRBJ2-5, with TRBD1 matching 7 bases. CDR3 length: 17 residues. Germline-derived CDR1 and CDR2 are LGHNA and YSLEER. The trim removed 0 bases at V and 11 bases at J, leaving 18 bases unmatched. The CDR3: CASSQDHGDRLGNEQYF. In DNA, the CDR3 is TGCGCCAGCAGCCAAGATCATGGGGACAGACTCGGCAATGAGCAGTACTTC.

The sample holds one count of this clonotype. The V call is TRBV20-1, the J call TRBJ1-2, with 7 positions matching TRBD1. The V gene's germline CDR1 is DFQATT and CDR2 SNEGSKA (reference sequence). Trimming removed 3 bases from V and 7 bases from J; junction bases left unmatched: 14. The CDR3 covers 15 residues. This CDR3 reads CSASDSAGGSIGYTF. The DNA for the CDR3 is TGCAGTGCTAGTGACTCTGCAGGGGGAAGTATTGGCTACACCTTC.